Included here is one T cell receptor (beta chain) sequence, with context. TCRdb reprocessed the 5' RACE reads and stores each CDR3 protein as one record, lacking DNA. The table for this sample gives about 420,000 distinct CDR3 sequences. The source of the sample is a study of monozygotic twins with inflammatory bowel disease. The CDR3 is 17 amino acids. The germline V gene encodes CDR1 KGHSH and CDR2 LQKENI. Sequencing used blood. This receptor was identified in a human donor with ulcerative colitis or Crohn's disease, or a healthy co-twin of an affected twin (not recorded which). V is TRBV18 and J is TRBJ2-7; TCRdb's D call, TRBD2, is unchecked because there is no DNA. CDR3 sequence: CASSPPIGSGPTYEQYF.